This T cell receptor beta chain derives from a study of blood T cell repertoires in COVID-19. Study in general: From T cells, B-cell-depleted T cells, or PBMCs came the material, which was cDNA or gDNA.

CDR3 length equals 13 residues. Germline lookup yields CDR1 GTSNPN and CDR2 SVGIG (reference sequence). The ends were cut back, 5 bases at V and 3 bases at J, with 13 bases in the middle. Using immunoSEQ multiplex PCR, the repertoire was profiled, and TCRdb retains in-frame clones only, with some absent. In the table there are around 300,000 clones, about 90% of which are singletons. Ages ranged from about 18 to 89 years, with residence in under 25 US areas. Cohort assignment relied on participant-reported clinical history. Sample: PBMCs or T cells enriched from blood (not recorded which). This chain uses TRBV30 with TRBJ1-1; D unresolved. This receptor was taken from a woman aged 60 to 75 who had recovered from COVID-19. The CDR3 reads CAWAVGWDTEAFF. CDR3 DNA: TGTGCCTGGGCGGTCGGGTGGGACACTGAAGCTTTCTTT.